This paragraph covers one T cell receptor (beta chain) sequence. The data were obtained in a study of shared clonotypes between healthy human individuals. Only in-frame clones appear in the TCRdb table, and some are missing; sequencing was by immunoSEQ multiplex PCR. The repertoire holds about 2.3 million clones, with just under 95% as singletons. The TCR originated in a man aged 18 to 29 in good health. Some clones in this sample may be carry-over from other donors' samples. The sample taken for sequencing was naive CD4+ T cells from PBMCs. As to subset: CD45RA+ positively selected.

CDR3 loop: CAISVGPTPDTQYF. CDR3 in DNA: TGTGCCATCAGCGTAGGCCCTACCCCAGATACGCAGTATTTT. The V gene is TRBV10-3, the J gene TRBJ2-3; D unclear. Germline lookup yields CDR1 ENHRY and CDR2 SYGVKD. The CDR3 sequence is 14 residues long. Trimming pared 6 bases from V and 4 bases from J, leaving 14 bases between.